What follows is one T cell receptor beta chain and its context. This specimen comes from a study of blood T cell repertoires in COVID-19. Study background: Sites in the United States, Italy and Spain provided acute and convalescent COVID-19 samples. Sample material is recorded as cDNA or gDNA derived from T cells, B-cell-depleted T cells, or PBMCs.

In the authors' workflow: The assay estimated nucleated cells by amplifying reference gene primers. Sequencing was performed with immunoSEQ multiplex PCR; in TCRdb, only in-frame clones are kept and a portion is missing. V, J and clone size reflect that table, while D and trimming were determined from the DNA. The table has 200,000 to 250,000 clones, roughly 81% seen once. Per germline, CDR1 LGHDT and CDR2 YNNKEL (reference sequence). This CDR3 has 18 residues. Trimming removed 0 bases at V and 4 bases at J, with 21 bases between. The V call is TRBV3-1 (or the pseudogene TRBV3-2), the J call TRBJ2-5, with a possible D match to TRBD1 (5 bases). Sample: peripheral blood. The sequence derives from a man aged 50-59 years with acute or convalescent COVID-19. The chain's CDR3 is CASSQDFRRVGWRETQYF. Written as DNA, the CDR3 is TGTGCCAGCAGCCAAGACTTCCGCAGGGTAGGATGGCGAGAGACCCAGTACTTC.